The table lists the clone carrying this T cell receptor (beta chain) with a few counts. The sample originates from a study of blood T cell repertoires in COVID-19. Study-wide background: Samples of COVID-19 (acute and convalescent) were obtained from the United States, Italy and Spain.

In the authors' workflow: It was from reference gene primer amplification that nucleated cell counts were estimated. The repertoire was sequenced with immunoSEQ multiplex PCR; TCRdb's copy has only in-frame clones and lacks some. V and J calls and clone size come straight from that table; D and trimming were deduced from the DNA. The sample carries fewer than 150,000 clones, just over 70% recorded once. The receptor was isolated from a human donor with acute or convalescent COVID-19. The donor label of this sample is uncertain. What was sequenced was peripheral blood.

CDR3 sequence reads: CASSVPLGRGGTEAFF. CDR3 nucleotides: TGTGCCAGCAGCGTGCCTTTGGGGAGGGGAGGCACTGAAGCTTTCTTT. The V call is TRBV9, the J call TRBJ1-1; a weak D match, TRBD1 (5 bases). Between the trimmed V and J ends, which lost 2 bases and 4 bases, there was a span of 18 bases. Germline-derived CDR1 and CDR2 are SGDLS and YYNGEE. The CDR3 is 16 residues long.